This record looks at one TCR beta chain sequence and its context. These data are taken from a study of response to subunit inactivated influenza vaccine. The germline V gene has CDR1 DFQATT and CDR2 SNEGSKA (reference sequence). The CDR3 sequence is 14 residues long. Unmatched junction bases numbered 10, after V lost 5 bases and J lost 3 bases. MiXCR was run by TCRdb on the RT-PCR reads, yielding one entry per CDR3 protein. The table has roughly 540,000 distinct CDR3 sequences, approximately 20% seen once; the top ten hold 2.5% to 3%. The sample was also reused in another study, on T cells expressing NK-cell markers. That work contributes: TCR beta cDNA was made by 5'RACE template switching with UMIs. Seven HCMV-seropositive donors and one seronegative donor made up the eight sequenced donors. In several experiments, sorting was restricted to alpha-beta TCR T cells by an anti-gamma-delta TCR antibody. Of the CD8+ T cells in more than five donors, 1.0-7.0% belonged to dominant NKG2C+ clonotypes. Dominance of the CD3+CD56-NKG2C+ fraction by these clonotypes also held in a few donors.

This receptor was identified in a man over 45 who received an inactivated influenza vaccine. Sequences were derived from CD4+ T cells sorted from PBMCs, sampled approximately 13 days after vaccination. J is TRBJ2-7 and V is TRBV20-1; 7 bases are shared with TRBD1. The CDR3 here is CSAGRDSHLYEQYF. The CDR3, as DNA: TGCAGTGCTGGCCGGGACAGCCACCTCTACGAGCAGTACTTC.